In this sample, the clone carrying this TCR beta chain turned up once. The antigen is not known. With 3 bases clipped from V and 1 base from J, the junction kept 12 bases outside the gene matches. CDR1 and CDR2 from the germline V gene are SGHRS and YFSETQ. The CDR3 is 17 residues long. This specimen comes from a study of cytomegalovirus exposure and HLA in healthy donors. Whole-study findings and limits: It was assumed in the presence/absence analyses that sequencing depth was roughly uniform across donors. Per a later analysis, HLA-associated TCR beta chains showed more clonal expansion than other, equally common TCR beta chains. The authors enumerated some 170 TCR beta chains as linked to cytomegalovirus. At a 0.05 false discovery rate, a later analysis found some 18,000 TCR beta sequences to be associated with HLA alleles.

Both 60 Vbeta primers and 13 Jbeta primers went into the PCR. Sequencing was performed with immunoSEQ multiplex PCR; in TCRdb, only in-frame clones are kept and a portion is missing. The data show 100,000 to 150,000 clones, 75% to 85% seen once. Specimen: PBMCs. This receptor was obtained from a man aged 40-49 years in good health and CMV-seronegative. The chain combines TRBV5-1 with TRBJ2-5; 7 nucleotides match TRBD2. CDR3 loop: CASSSPSGQRFQETQYF. DNA of the CDR3: TGCGCCAGCAGCTCCCCTAGCGGTCAACGATTCCAAGAGACCCAGTACTTC.